One and the same sample provided the 5 T cell receptor beta chains below, sequenced in a study of T cell repertoires in cytomegalovirus infection. These receptors are not linked to any known antigen. TCRdb independently ran MiXCR on the reads; one entry per CDR3 protein. This table has some 940,000 distinct CDR3 sequences, approximately 31% appearing once. The sequencing used cultured CD8+ T cells from PBMCs, collected from culture after CMV antigen stimulation. Receptors were obtained from a human donor in good health (CMV status not recorded). Some clones in this sample may be carry-over from other donors' samples.

The CDR3 is CASSWLQPQHF. The CDR3 nucleotides are TGTGCCAGCAGCTGGTTACAGCCCCAGCATTTT. The rearrangement joins TRBV5-6 to TRBJ1-5, with D unresolved. There are 11 residues in the CDR3. V gave up 3 bases and J gave up 7 bases, with 5 bases separating them. Germline CDR1 reads SGHDT; CDR2 reads YYEEEE.

This clonotype was counted only a few times. The rearrangement uses TRBV6-2 or TRBV6-3 and TRBJ2-1; D not certain. The CDR3 totals 13 residues. In germline, CDR1 is MNHEY, CDR2 SVGEGT. V gave up 3 bases and J gave up 10 bases, with 13 bases separating them. CDR3 region: CASSYPYLQEQFF. The CDR3 nucleotides are TGTGCCAGCAGTTATCCCTACCTCCAAGAGCAGTTCTTC.

The chain combines TRBV2 with TRBJ2-7; maybe TRBD2 (5 bases). Germline V gene sequence: CDR1 SNHLY, CDR2 FYNNEI. Trimming left V 7 bases short and J 0 bases short, with 10 bases between. The CDR3 spans 13 residues. CDR3 amino acids: CASTGGTSYEQYF. CDR3 DNA: TGTGCCAGCACCGGAGGAACCTCCTACGAGCAGTACTTC.

The chain recombines TRBV6-1 with TRBJ1-2; the D gene is possibly TRBD1 (6 bases). This CDR3 contains 16 residues. Germline CDR1 MNHNS, CDR2 SASEGT. Trimming took 2 bases from V and 3 from J, leaving 16 bases between them. The CDR3 DNA follows: TGTGCCAGCAGTGAAAACATTTGGGGGCTGGACTATGGCTACACCTTC. Protein sequence: CASSENIWGLDYGYTF.

For the CDR3, the DNA is TGTGCCAGCAGTTTGGCAGTTGGTGGGTACGAGCAGTACTTC. Its protein product is CASSLAVGGYEQYF. The chain couples TRBV6-5 to TRBJ2-7; no definite D call. The V gene's germline CDR1 is MNHEY and CDR2 SVGAGI. This CDR3 contains 14 residues. Trimming cost V 4 bases and J 4 bases, with 14 bases left between them.